This T cell receptor beta chain was captured by sequencing in a study of blood T cell repertoires in COVID-19 (dated by TCRdb to the early 2020s). Turning to the overall study: Samples covering the acute and convalescent phases of COVID-19 were provided by collaborators in the United States, Italy and Spain. Samples were obtained from the ongoing ImmuneRACE study (first 160 participants) and from approximately 1,200 subjects provided by 6 global collaborators. A freely available public database, intended as a resource for researchers studying the immune response to SARS-CoV-2, is where the repertoires were released. The material from the prospective study consisted of cDNA or gDNA derived from T cells, B-cell-depleted T cells, or PBMCs. HLA class I and class II types, where available, came from metadata supplied by the sample provider rather than from assay-based typing. A de-identified subject ID, COVID-19 status, age in years and sex were almost always included in the sample metadata. The dataset comprised deeply sampled blood TCRbeta repertoires from subjects exposed to, actively infected with, or recovered from COVID-19. What the authors observed across the whole study: How much clinical and demographic metadata was included differed by source and by participant, and the metadata was provided uncurated.

V is reduced by 6 bases and J by 7 bases, leaving a spacing of 18 bases between them. CDR1 SNHLY and CDR2 FYNNEI are derived from the germline V gene. There are 15 amino acids in the CDR3, from cysteine to phenylalanine inclusive. This entry keeps only the CDR3 DNA: 45 bases, framed from base 1. To note about this clone: It lacks a known antigen. No base qualities exist here, and no much larger clone lies one base off it.

The collaborating institutions used their own protocols to collect whole blood in K2EDTA tubes. Collaborator samples were shipped for TCRbeta analysis as frozen whole blood, isolated PBMCs, or DNA extracted from either sample type. TCRbeta CDR3 regions were amplified from genomic DNA by means of the immunoSEQ Assay, a bias-controlled multiplex PCR. Turning to the authors' computational methods: Within the assay, amplification of reference gene primers was used to estimate how many nucleated cells each sample contained. Sequence reads were collapsed and filtered to measure the absolute abundance of every unique TCRbeta CDR3 rearrangement. For each sample, productive Simpson clonality was calculated as the square root of Simpson's diversity index over productive rearrangements. Held by TCRdb, this immuneACCESS table contains in-frame sequences only and omits some clones. Under half of the omission traces to an unresolved V gene where checked; the cause of the rest is unknown. V and J calls and clone size are copied from that table; D and trimming were computed from the DNA. This sample lists approximately 40,000 clones; about 81% were detected once. 35% to 45% of the sample is taken by the ten largest.

The sequence derives from a human donor in a cohort sampled during active COVID-19. This chain is built from TRBV2 and TRBJ2-2; TRBD1 could be the D gene, as 6 bases match. The sample consisted of peripheral blood. The nucleotides read TGTGCCAGCAGCCCGACCCAGGGGAACGACGGGGAGCTGTTTTTT. Protein translation: CASSPTQGNDGELFF.